This T cell receptor (beta chain) stems from a study of shared clonotypes between healthy human individuals. General study findings and limits: The naive CD4 repertoires of a handful of donors were compared, and 5% to 6.5% of clonotypes were shared. Incompleteness in sorted-subset sequencing, despite large depth, was shown by rarefaction.

The donors, all of them Caucasian adults, lived in Nashville, Tennessee. Sequencing used immunoSEQ multiplex PCR; TCRdb keeps in-frame clones, though not all of them. This sample has some 1.1 million clones; around 77% occur once, and the top ten carry approximately 0.9%. Trimming cost V 1 base and J 4 bases, with 7 bases left between them. This CDR3 has 13 residues. Per the germline V gene, CDR1 is GTSNPN and CDR2 is SVGIG (reference sequence). In regard to this clone: Its antigen is as yet unknown.

This rearrangement joins TRBV30 to TRBJ1-4; D not resolved. The specimen was memory CD4+ T cells from PBMCs. Subset reported: CD45RA-negative fraction. The clonotype originates from a man aged 18 to 30 in good health. Some clones in this sample may be carry-over from other donors' samples. CDR3 sequence reads: CAWSGLVNEKLFF. CDR3 nucleotides: TGTGCCTGGAGTGGGCTGGTTAATGAAAAACTGTTTTTT.